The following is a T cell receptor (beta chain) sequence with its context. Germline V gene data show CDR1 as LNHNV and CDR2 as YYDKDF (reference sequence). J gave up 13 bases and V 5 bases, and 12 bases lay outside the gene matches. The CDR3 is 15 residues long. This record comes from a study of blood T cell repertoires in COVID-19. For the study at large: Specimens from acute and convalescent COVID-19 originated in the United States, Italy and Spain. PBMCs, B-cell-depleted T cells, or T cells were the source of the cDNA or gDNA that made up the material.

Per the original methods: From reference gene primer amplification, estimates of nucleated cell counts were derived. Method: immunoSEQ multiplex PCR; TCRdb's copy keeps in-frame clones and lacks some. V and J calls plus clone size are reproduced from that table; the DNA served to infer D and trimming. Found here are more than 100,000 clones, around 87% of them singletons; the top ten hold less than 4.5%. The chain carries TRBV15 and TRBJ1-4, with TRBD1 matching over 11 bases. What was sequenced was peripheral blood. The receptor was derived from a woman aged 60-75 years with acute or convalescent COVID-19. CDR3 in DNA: TGTGCCACCAGCGCTGGGACAGGGGGACAAATCGGACTGTTTTTT. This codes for CATSAGTGGQIGLFF.